The 25 T cell receptor beta chains below were found in one sample sequenced in a study of control samples from healthy donors and cancer patients. Produced via immunoSEQ multiplex PCR; TCRdb's table is partial and in-frame only. Here the sample spans 35,000 to 55,000 clones, approximately 90% being singletons. Sequenced material: PBMCs. These receptor sequences come from a middle-aged woman with head and neck cancer.

The J gene is TRBJ2-1, the V gene TRBV5-4, with D perhaps TRBD2 (7 bases). Trimming left V 1 base short and J 2 bases short, with 13 bases between. The CDR3 is 16 residues long. Per the germline V gene, CDR1 is SGHNT and CDR2 is YYREEE (reference sequence). The CDR3 sequence: CASSLSGGRAYNEQFF. For the CDR3, the DNA is TGTGCCAGCAGCTTGTCGGGGGGCCGGGCCTACAATGAGCAGTTCTTC.

This chain links TRBV6-6 with TRBJ1-1, with 8 bases identical to TRBD1. Trimming at V came to 7 bases and at J to 2 bases, leaving 9 bases not matched to a gene. The CDR3 has 15 amino acids. In germline, CDR1 is MNHNY, CDR2 SVGAGI (reference sequence). DNA of the CDR3: TGTGCCAGCACTCCCCCTCAGGGGGCTAACACTGAAGCTTTCTTT. Translating gives CASTPPQGANTEAFF.

The V call is TRBV3-1 (or the pseudogene TRBV3-2), the J call TRBJ1-2; D uncertain. The CDR3 is 15 residues long. Germline CDR1 is LGHDT and CDR2 is YNNKEL (reference sequence). V was shortened by 3 bases and J by 2 bases, with 13 bases between the two germline ends. In nucleotides, the CDR3 is TGTGCCAGCAGCCACTATATCGTCCAAAACTATGGCTACACCTTC. It is translated as CASSHYIVQNYGYTF.

The chain uses TRBV10-2 and TRBJ1-2; a possible D gene is TRBD1 (5 bases). Trimming removed 3 bases at V and 6 bases at J, with 14 bases between. The germline V gene encodes CDR1 WSHSY and CDR2 SAAADI. The CDR3 length is 14 residues. The CDR3 bases are TGCGCCAGCAGTGACATCCAGGGCCGGGATGGCTACACCTTC. Its protein product is CASSDIQGRDGYTF.

The chain is built from TRBV7-2 and TRBJ2-7; no clear D. CDR3 length: 12 amino acids. V gave up 4 bases and J gave up 3 bases, with 7 bases separating them. Per germline, CDR1 SGHTA and CDR2 FQGNSA. CDR3: CASSSLNYEQYF. CDR3 DNA sequence: TGTGCCAGCAGCTCCCTAAACTACGAGCAGTACTTC.

This chain links TRBV11-2 with TRBJ2-1; D remains ambiguous. Trimming left V 0 bases short and J 3 bases short, with 9 bases between. The CDR3 has 15 residues. Germline-derived CDR1 and CDR2 are SGHAT and FQNNGV. The CDR3 DNA sequence: TGTGCCAGCAGCTTAGAGACTGGCGGCTACAATGAGCAGTTCTTC. Its protein product is CASSLETGGYNEQFF.

J is TRBJ1-2 and V is TRBV6-5, with D unclear. V gave up 5 bases and J gave up 0 bases, with 7 bases separating them. From germline, CDR1 is MNHEY and CDR2 SVGAGI. The CDR3 length is 13 residues. The CDR3 loop is CASSRTANYGYTF. DNA of the CDR3: TGTGCCAGCAGTAGGACGGCTAACTATGGCTACACCTTC.

This sequence joins TRBV18 and TRBJ1-2; TRBD1 aligns across 9 bases. The CDR3 has 15 residues. Germline values: CDR1 KGHSH, CDR2 LQKENI. V was clipped by 6 bases and J by 3 bases; unmatched bases: 8. The CDR3 coding sequence is TGTGCCAGCTCGTCTGGGGACAGGGTATACTATGGCTACACCTTC. It specifies CASSSGDRVYYGYTF.

The chain employs TRBV18 and TRBJ2-3; TRBD2 agrees at 14 bases. This CDR3 has 17 residues. The J segment lost 1 base and the V segment lost 0 bases, leaving 0 bases of the junction unmatched. CDR1 and CDR2 (germline): KGHSH, LQKENI. CDR3 coding DNA: TGTGCCAGCTCACCACCGGGACTAGCGGGAGGCACAGATACGCAGTATTTT. Amino acid sequence: CASSPPGLAGGTDTQYF.

This clone was counted only a few times. V and J are TRBV30 and TRBJ1-3; D unclear. The length of the CDR3 is 12 residues. The V gene lost 0 bases and the J gene lost 4 bases, with 4 bases spanning the gap. Per germline, CDR1 GTSNPN and CDR2 SVGIG (reference sequence). The CDR3 here is CAWSVHGNTIYF. CDR3 coding DNA: TGTGCCTGGAGTGTACACGGAAACACCATATATTTT.

CDR3 loop: CAISDGTSPYNEQFF. The DNA of the CDR3 is TGTGCCATCAGTGATGGGACTTCTCCCTACAATGAGCAGTTCTTC. This chain uses TRBV10-3 with TRBJ2-1, with D perhaps TRBD2 (6 bases). With 3 bases removed from V and 2 bases from J, the gap between germline ends came to 11 bases. The CDR3 covers 15 residues. Looked up from germline, CDR1 is ENHRY and CDR2 is SYGVKD.

The rearrangement uses TRBV19 and TRBJ2-2, with 7 bases lining up with TRBD1. Trimming at V came to 3 bases and at J to 1 base, leaving 5 bases not matched to a gene. The V gene's germline CDR1 is LNHDA and CDR2 SQIVND (reference sequence). The CDR3 is 16 amino acids. The CDR3 DNA reads as TGTGCCAGTAGTATGTCGACAGGGAGGAACACCGGGGAGCTGTTTTTT. Encoded protein: CASSMSTGRNTGELFF.

The table lists this clone with a count of one. This chain joins TRBV7-9 and TRBJ2-1; TRBD2 matches at 12 bases. The V gene end was trimmed by 5 bases and the J gene end by 2 bases; junction bases not matched to a gene: 4. The V gene's germline CDR1 is SEHNR and CDR2 FQNEAQ (reference sequence). The CDR3 is made up of 16 amino acids. The CDR3 region has the DNA TGTGCCAGCAGCGATAGGACTAGCGGGGCCTACAATGAGCAGTTCTTC. Translated: CASSDRTSGAYNEQFF.

V and J are TRBV2 and TRBJ1-3; D not resolved. Trimming removed 7 bases from V and 8 bases from J, with 12 bases in between. The CDR3 length is 12 residues. Germline CDR1 SNHLY, CDR2 FYNNEI. In nucleotides, the CDR3 is TGTGCCAGCACCCTAAACGATTACACCATATATTTT. Translated: CASTLNDYTIYF.

CDR3 sequence (DNA): TGCGCCAGCAGCCCCTGGACAGGCGGAAGCCCGCAGAACACTGAAGCTTTCTTT. Its translation is CASSPWTGGSPQNTEAFF. The V call is TRBV5-1, the J call TRBJ1-1; 7 nucleotides match TRBD1. Germline-derived CDR1 and CDR2 are SGHRS and YFSETQ. Losses at the gene ends were 4 bases for V and 1 base for J; bases not matched to a gene: 16. CDR3 length equals 18 residues.

The rearrangement uses TRBV19 and TRBJ2-5, with D possibly being TRBD1 or TRBD2 (5 bases each). CDR3 length: 16 residues. Per the germline V gene, CDR1 is LNHDA and CDR2 is SQIVND (reference sequence). V lost 5 bases to trimming and J lost 5 bases, with 21 bases between them. CDR3 in amino acids: CASSPHAGAAGETQYF. The CDR3 DNA sequence: TGTGCCAGTAGTCCTCATGCCGGGGCCGCAGGGGAGACCCAGTACTTC.

The chain uses TRBV30 and TRBJ2-6; D uncertain. The CDR3 spans 13 residues. Germline V gene sequence: CDR1 GTSNPN, CDR2 SVGIG (reference sequence). Trimming left V 0 bases short and J 4 bases short, with 4 bases between. The CDR3 DNA sequence: TGTGCCTGGAGTGTGTCCGGGGCCAACGTCCTGACTTTC. Translation gives CAWSVSGANVLTF. Based on the CDR3 plus reference TRBV30 and TRBJ2-6, the full variable domain is SQTIHQWPATLVQPVGSPLSLECTVEGTSNPNLYWYRQAAGRGLQLLFYSVGIGQISSEVPQNLSASRPQDRQFILSSKKLLLSDSGFYLCAWSVSGANVLTFGAGSRLTVL.

The rearrangement uses TRBV7-9 and TRBJ2-3; no reliable D call. In germline, CDR1 is SEHNR, CDR2 FQNEAQ (reference sequence). This CDR3 spans 15 amino acids. Trimming took 5 bases from V and 1 from J, leaving 13 bases between them. As DNA, the CDR3 is TGTGCCAGCAGCCTCAATAGGGTGGGCACAGATACGCAGTATTTT. Translation: CASSLNRVGTDTQYF. The full variable domain, rest sourced from reference TRBV7-9 and TRBJ2-3, is DTGVSQNPRHKITKRGQNVTFRCDPISEHNRLYWYRQTLGQGPEFLTYFQNEAQLEKSRLLSDRFSAERPKGSFSTLEIQRTEQGDSAMYLCASSLNRVGTDTQYFGPGTRLTVL.

The gene calls are TRBV5-1 and TRBJ1-1; D gene ambiguous. This CDR3 spans 13 amino acids. Germline V gives CDR1 SGHRS, CDR2 YFSETQ. V was trimmed by 4 bases and J by 1 base, leaving 8 bases between them. CDR3 in amino acids: CASSTPPNTEAFF. The CDR3 nucleotides are TGCGCCAGCAGCACTCCCCCGAACACTGAAGCTTTCTTT.

The chain employs TRBV7-3 and TRBJ2-1; no clear D gene. The length of the CDR3 is 13 residues. Trimming took 5 bases from V and 3 from J, leaving 8 bases between them. Germline lookup yields CDR1 SGHTA and CDR2 FQGTGA. The CDR3 sequence is CASSAYLYNEQFF. The CDR3 region has the DNA TGTGCCAGCAGCGCCTACCTCTACAATGAGCAGTTCTTC.

The genes are TRBV7-2 and TRBJ2-1, with TRBD2 matching 14 bases. The V gene's germline CDR1 is SGHTA and CDR2 FQGNSA. The CDR3 totals 18 residues. The J segment lost 3 bases and the V segment lost 4 bases, leaving 8 bases of the junction unmatched. CDR3: CASSWRGTSGSFYNEQFF. The CDR3, as DNA: TGTGCCAGCAGCTGGAGGGGGACTAGCGGGAGTTTCTACAATGAGCAGTTCTTC.

This clone was seen once. The chain couples TRBV5-1 to TRBJ1-3; D possibly corresponds to TRBD1 (5 bases). CDR3 size: 15 residues. The ends were cut back, 2 bases at V and 3 bases at J, with 12 bases in the middle. Per the germline V gene, CDR1 is SGHRS and CDR2 is YFSETQ. CDR3 nucleotides: TGCGCCAGCAGCTTAGGGGCCTTGGGTGGAAACACCATATATTTT. Protein product: CASSLGALGGNTIYF. The entire variable domain, with the rest obtained from reference TRBV5-1 and TRBJ1-3, is as follows: KAGVTQTPRYLIKTRGQQVTLSCSPISGHRSVSWYQQTPGQGLQFLFEYFSETQRNKGNFPGRFSGRQFSNSRSEMNVSTLELGDSALYLCASSLGALGGNTIYFGEGSWLTVV.

The chain combines TRBV10-2 with TRBJ2-1; 9 positions agree with TRBD1. Germline values: CDR1 WSHSY, CDR2 SAAADI. V trimming: 6 bases; J trimming: 5 bases; junction bases outside the gene matches: 8. This CDR3 region has 15 residues. DNA of the CDR3: TGCGCCAGCAGCAAGGGACAGGGAGGAGACAATGAGCAGTTCTTC. As protein: CASSKGQGGDNEQFF.

CDR3 sequence: CASSDSGGDTQYF. The CDR3 bases are TGTGCCAGCAGTGACTCGGGGGGAGATACGCAGTATTTT. The genes are TRBV6-4 and TRBJ2-3; perhaps TRBD2 as D (6 bases). This CDR3 is built from 13 residues. Trimming took off 0 bases at V and 5 bases at J, with 6 bases between the two ends. Germline loops: CDR1 MRHNA, CDR2 SNTAGT.

The chain uses TRBV6-5 and TRBJ2-3, with D maybe TRBD1 (6 bases). The CDR3 is 13 amino acids. V gave up 6 bases and J gave up 0 bases, with 7 bases separating them. From germline, CDR1 is MNHEY and CDR2 SVGAGI. The CDR3 region is CASRGGSTDTQYF. The CDR3 region has the DNA TGTGCCAGCAGAGGGGGTAGCACAGATACGCAGTATTTT.